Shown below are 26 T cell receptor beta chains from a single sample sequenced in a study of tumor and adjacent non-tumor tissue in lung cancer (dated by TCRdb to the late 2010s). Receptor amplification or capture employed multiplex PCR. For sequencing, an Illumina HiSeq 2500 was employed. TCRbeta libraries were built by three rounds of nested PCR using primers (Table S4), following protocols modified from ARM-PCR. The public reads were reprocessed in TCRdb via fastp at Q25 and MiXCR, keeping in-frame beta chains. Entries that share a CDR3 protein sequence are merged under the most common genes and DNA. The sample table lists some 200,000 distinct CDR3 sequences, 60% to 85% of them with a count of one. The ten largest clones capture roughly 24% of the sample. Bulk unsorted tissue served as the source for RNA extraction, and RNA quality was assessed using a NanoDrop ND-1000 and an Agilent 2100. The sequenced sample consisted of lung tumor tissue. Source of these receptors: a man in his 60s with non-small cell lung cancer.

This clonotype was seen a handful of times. CDR3 in DNA: TGTGCCAGCAGTTTAAGCGGGGGGGTCCGACTCAGGCAACCTCTCTATGGCTACACCTTC. Translated, it gives CASSLSGGVRLRQPLYGYTF. The gene calls are TRBV12-3 or TRBV12-4 and TRBJ1-2; D is possibly TRBD1 (5 bases). V lost 2 bases and J 4 bases, leaving 29 bases between the germline ends. The CDR3 runs to 20 residues.

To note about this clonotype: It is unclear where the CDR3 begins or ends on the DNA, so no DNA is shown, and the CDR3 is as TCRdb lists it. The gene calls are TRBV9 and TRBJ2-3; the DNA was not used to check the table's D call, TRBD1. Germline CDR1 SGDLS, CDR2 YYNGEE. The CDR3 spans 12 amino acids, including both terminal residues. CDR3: CASSVGPGSHYF.

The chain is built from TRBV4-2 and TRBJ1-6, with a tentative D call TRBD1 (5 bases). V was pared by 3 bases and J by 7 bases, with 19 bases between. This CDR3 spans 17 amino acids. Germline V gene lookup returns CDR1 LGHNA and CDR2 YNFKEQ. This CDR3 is CASSHMTGEVENSPLHF. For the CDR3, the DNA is TGTGCCAGCAGCCACATGACGGGGGAGGTAGAAAATTCACCCCTCCACTTT.

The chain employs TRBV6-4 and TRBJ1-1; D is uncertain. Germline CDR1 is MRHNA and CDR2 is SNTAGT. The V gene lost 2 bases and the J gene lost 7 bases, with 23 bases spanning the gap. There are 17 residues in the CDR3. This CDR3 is CASSDPTTFSGKSEAFF. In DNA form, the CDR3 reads TGTGCCAGCAGTGACCCTACTACTTTCTCGGGGAAAAGTGAAGCTTTCTTT.

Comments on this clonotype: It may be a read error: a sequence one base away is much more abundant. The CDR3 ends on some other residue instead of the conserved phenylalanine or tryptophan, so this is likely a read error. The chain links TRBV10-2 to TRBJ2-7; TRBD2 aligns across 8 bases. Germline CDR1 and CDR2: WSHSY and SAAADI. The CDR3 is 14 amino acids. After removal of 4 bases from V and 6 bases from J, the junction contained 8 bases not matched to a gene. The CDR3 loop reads CASSVTAGDSEQYL. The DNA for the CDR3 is TGCGCCAGCAGTGTCACAGCGGGAGATTCCGAGCAGTACTTA.

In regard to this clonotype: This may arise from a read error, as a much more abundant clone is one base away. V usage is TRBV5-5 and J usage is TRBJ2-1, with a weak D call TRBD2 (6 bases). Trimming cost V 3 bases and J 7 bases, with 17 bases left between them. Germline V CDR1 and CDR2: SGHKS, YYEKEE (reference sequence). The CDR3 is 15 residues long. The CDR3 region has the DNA TGTGCCAGCAGCTCTGTGGGAGGAGTTCGGAATGAGCAGTTCTTC. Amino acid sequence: CASSSVGGVRNEQFF.

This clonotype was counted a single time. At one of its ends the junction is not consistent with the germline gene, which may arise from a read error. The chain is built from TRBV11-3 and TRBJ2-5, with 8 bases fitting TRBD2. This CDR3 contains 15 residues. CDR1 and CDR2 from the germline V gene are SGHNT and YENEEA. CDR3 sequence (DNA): TGTGTCAGCAGCTTCGGGGGGGGAAGGCAAGAGACCCAGTACTTC. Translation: CVSSFGGGRQETQYF.

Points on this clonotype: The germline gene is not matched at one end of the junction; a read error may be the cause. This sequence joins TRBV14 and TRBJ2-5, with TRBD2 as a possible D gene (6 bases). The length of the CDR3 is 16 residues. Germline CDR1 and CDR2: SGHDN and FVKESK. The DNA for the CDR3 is TGTGCCAGCAGCCCAGACAGTGGCCTAGCCCGGGAGACTCAGTACTTC. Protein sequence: CASSPDSGLARETQYF.

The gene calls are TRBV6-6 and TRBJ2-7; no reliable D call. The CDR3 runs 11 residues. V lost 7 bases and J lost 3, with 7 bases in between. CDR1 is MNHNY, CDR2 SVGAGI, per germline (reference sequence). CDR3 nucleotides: TGTGCCAGCAATGATTACTACGAGCAGTACTTC. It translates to CASNDYYEQYF.

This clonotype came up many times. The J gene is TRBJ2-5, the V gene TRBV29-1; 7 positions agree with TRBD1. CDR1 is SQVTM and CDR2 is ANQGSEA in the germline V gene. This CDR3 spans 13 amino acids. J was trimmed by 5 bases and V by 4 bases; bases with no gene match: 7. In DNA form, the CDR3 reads TGCAGCGTTGGAGGGGGCGGGCCTGAGACCCAGTACTTC. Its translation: CSVGGGGPETQYF.

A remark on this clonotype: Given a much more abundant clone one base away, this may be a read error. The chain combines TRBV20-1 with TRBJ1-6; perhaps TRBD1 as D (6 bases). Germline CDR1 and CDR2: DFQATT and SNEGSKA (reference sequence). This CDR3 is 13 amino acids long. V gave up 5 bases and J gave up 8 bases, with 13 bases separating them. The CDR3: CSARDILDSPLHF. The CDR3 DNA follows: TGCAGTGCTCGGGACATCTTGGATTCACCCCTCCACTTT.

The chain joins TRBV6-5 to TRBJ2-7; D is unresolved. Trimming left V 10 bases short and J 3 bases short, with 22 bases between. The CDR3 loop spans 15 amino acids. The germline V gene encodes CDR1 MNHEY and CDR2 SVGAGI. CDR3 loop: CAIGNVGVTRYEQYF. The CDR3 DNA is TGTGCCATCGGCAATGTTGGAGTCACTCGCTACGAGCAGTACTTC.

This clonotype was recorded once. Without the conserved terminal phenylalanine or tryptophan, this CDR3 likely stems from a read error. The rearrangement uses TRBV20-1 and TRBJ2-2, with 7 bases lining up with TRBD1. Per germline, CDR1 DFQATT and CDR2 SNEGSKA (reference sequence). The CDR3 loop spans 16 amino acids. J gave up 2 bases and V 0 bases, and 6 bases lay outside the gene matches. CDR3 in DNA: TGCAGTGCTAGAGATCTAAAGGGGGCAAACACCGGGGAGCTGTTTTTA. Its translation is CSARDLKGANTGELFL.

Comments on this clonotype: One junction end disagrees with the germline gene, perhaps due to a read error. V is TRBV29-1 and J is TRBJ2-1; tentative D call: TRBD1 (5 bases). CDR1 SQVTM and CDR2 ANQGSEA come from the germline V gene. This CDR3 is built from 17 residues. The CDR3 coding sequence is TGCAGCGCGCGAGGCAGGGTCCCGCCACTTTCCTACAATGAGCAGATATTC. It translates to CSARGRVPPLSYNEQIF.

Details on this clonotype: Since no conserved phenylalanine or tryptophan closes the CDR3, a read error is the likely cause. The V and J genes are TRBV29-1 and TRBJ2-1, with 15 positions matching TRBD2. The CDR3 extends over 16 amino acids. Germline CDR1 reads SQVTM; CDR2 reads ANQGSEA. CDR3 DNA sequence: TGCAGTGTTCAAAGAAGTGGGACTAGCGGGAGGACTGAGCAGTTCTTA. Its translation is CSVQRSGTSGRTEQFL.

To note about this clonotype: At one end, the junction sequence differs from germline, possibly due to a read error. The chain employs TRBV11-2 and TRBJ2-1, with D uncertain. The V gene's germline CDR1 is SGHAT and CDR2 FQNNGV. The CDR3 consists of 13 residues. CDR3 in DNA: TGTGCCAGCAACTCTGCATTTTATAATGATCAGTTCTTC. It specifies CASNSAFYNDQFF.

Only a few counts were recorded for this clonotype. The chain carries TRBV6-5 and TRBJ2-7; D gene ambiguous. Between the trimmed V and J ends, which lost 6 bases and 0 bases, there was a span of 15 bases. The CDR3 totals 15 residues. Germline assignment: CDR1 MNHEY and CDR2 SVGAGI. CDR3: CASSLSIYYSYEQYF. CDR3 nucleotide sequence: TGTGCCAGCAGCCTGTCGATCTATTACTCCTACGAGCAGTACTTC.

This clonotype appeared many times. The CDR3 loop reads CASRTGTPGEQYF. The CDR3 region has the DNA TGTGCCAGCAGAACCGGGACTCCCGGCGAGCAGTACTTC. The V gene is TRBV5-5, the J gene TRBJ2-7; tentatively, D is TRBD2 (6 bases). Germline CDR1 and CDR2: SGHKS and YYEKEE (reference sequence). Trimming cost V 5 bases and J 6 bases, with 15 bases left between them. The CDR3 totals 13 residues.

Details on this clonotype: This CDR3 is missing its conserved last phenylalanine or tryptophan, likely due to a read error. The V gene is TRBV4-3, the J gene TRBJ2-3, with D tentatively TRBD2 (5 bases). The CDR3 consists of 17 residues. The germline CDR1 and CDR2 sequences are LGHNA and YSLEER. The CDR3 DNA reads TGCGCCAGTAGCCTCCTGTCTAGCCCCACTTCCACAGATACGCAGTATGTT. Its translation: CASSLLSSPTSTDTQYV.

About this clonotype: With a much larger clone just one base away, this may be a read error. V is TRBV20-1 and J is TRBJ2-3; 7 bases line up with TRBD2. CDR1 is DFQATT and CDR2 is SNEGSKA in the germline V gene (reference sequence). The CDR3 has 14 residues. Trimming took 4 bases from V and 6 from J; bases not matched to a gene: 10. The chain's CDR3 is CSAKAPAGLDTQYF. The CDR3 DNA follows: TGCAGTGCTAAGGCCCCAGCGGGACTTGATACGCAGTATTTT.

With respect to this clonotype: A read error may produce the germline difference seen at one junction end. CDR3 residues: CASSPRAYGNGKLFF. In nucleotides, the CDR3 is TGTGCCAGCAGCCCCCGGGCCTATGGCAATGGAAAACTGTTTTTT. The genes are TRBV4-2 and TRBJ1-4; D unresolved. The V gene's germline CDR1 is LGHNA and CDR2 YNFKEQ. The CDR3 is 15 residues long.

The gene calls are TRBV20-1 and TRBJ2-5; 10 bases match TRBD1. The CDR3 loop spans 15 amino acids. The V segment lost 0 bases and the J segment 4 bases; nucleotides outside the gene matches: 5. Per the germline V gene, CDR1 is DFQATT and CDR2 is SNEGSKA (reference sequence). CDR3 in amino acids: CSARDPDRGLETQYF. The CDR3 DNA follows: TGCAGTGCTAGAGATCCTGACAGGGGGCTAGAGACCCAGTACTTC.

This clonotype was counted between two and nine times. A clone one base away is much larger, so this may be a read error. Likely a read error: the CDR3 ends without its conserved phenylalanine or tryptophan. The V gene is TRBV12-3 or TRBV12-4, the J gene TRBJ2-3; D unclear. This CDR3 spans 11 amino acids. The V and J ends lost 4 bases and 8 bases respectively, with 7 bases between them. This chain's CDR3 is CASSSVPTQYS. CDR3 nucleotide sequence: TGTGCCAGCAGTTCCGTTCCTACGCAGTATTCT.

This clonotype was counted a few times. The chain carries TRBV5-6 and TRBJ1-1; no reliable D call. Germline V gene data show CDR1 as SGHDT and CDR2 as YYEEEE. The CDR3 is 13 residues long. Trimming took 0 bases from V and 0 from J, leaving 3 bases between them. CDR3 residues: CASSLGMNTEAFF. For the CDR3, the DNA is TGTGCCAGCAGCTTGGGCATGAACACTGAAGCTTTCTTT.

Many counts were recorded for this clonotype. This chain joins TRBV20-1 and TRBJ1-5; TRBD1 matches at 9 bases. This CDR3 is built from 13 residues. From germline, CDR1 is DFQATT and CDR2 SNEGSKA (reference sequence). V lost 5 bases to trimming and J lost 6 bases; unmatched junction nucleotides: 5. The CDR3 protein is CSARDREPQPQHF. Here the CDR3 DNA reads TGCAGTGCTCGGGACAGGGAACCTCAGCCCCAGCATTTT.

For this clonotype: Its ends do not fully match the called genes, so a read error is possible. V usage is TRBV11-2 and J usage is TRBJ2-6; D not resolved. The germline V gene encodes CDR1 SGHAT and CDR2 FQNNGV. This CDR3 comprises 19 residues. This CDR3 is CASSLVPKDGPSGANVLTF. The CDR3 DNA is TGTGCCAGCAGCTTAGTTCCAAAGGACGGGCCTTCTGGTGCCAACGTCCTGACTTTC.